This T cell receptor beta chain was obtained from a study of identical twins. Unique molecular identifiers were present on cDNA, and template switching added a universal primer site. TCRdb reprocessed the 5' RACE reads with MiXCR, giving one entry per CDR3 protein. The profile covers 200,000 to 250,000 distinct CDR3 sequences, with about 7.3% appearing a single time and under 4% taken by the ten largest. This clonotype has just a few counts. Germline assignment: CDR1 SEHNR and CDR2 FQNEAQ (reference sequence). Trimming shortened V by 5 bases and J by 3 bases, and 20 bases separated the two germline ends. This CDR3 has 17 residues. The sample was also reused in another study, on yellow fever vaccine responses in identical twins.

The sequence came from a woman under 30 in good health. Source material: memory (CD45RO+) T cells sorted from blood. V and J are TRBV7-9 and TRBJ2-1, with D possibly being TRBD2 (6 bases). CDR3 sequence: CASSRFGEGGLYNEQFF. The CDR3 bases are TGTGCCAGCAGCCGCTTCGGTGAGGGAGGCCTCTACAATGAGCAGTTCTTC.